Below, 11 T cell receptor beta chains from the same sample are listed, as sequenced in a study of prognosis after radiotherapy for stage I lung cancer. Genomic DNA was the source, and TCR beta CDR3 was amplified from it by two-round multiplex PCR. First-round PCR employed TRBV- and TRBJ-specific primers for each gene. TCRdb reanalysed the multiplex PCR reads using MiXCR and keeps one entry per CDR3 protein. The sample records 20,000 to 30,000 distinct CDR3 sequences, around 32% being singletons. The sample here was PBMCs, taken before or after stereotactic body radiation therapy (not recorded which). These receptors all stem from a donor aged 50 or older with non-small cell lung cancer.

The CDR3 is CAWSVLGVYAEAFF. DNA of the CDR3: TGTGCCTGGAGTGTACTGGGGGTATACGCTGAAGCTTTCTTT. V gene TRBV30 combines with J gene TRBJ1-1, with a weak D call TRBD1 (5 bases). Germline CDR1 is GTSNPN and CDR2 is SVGIG (reference sequence). V was pared by 0 bases and J by 6 bases, with 14 bases between. The CDR3 consists of 14 residues.

In the case of this clonotype: This likely came from a read error, as a far larger clone is one base away. This chain links TRBV6-9 with TRBJ2-7, with 13 positions matching TRBD2. CDR3 length equals 15 residues. In germline, CDR1 is MNHGY, CDR2 SVAAGI. DNA of the CDR3: TGTTCCAGCAGTTTCGGACTAGCGGGAGAAAGCGAGCAGTACTTC. This translates into CSSSFGLAGESEQYF.

The rearrangement links TRBV20-1 to TRBJ2-1; 8 nucleotides match TRBD2. Germline values: CDR1 DFQATT, CDR2 SNEGSKA (reference sequence). The V gene end was trimmed by 6 bases and the J gene end by 10 bases; junction bases not matched to a gene: 11. The length of the CDR3 is 13 residues. This CDR3 is CSAVAGGLREQFF. As DNA, the CDR3 is TGCAGTGCAGTTGCGGGGGGCCTTAGGGAGCAGTTCTTC.

Within the sample, this clonotype is large. The V and J genes are TRBV7-3 and TRBJ2-2, with unresolved D. V was cut by 4 bases and J by 7 bases, with 13 bases left in between. The CDR3 totals 14 residues. In germline, CDR1 is SGHTA, CDR2 FQGTGA. The CDR3 here is CASSSNTGLGELFF. CDR3 DNA sequence: TGTGCCAGCAGCTCAAACACGGGCCTCGGGGAGCTGTTTTTT.

A word on this clonotype: A much larger clone differs from this one at a single base, so this may be a read error. The CDR3 nucleotides read TGTGCCAGTAGCTTTAGGAGGGGTGGAAGGAACACTGAAGCTTTCTTT. This gives the protein CASSFRRGGRNTEAFF. V usage is TRBV19 and J usage is TRBJ1-1, with D possibly TRBD1 on 5 matching bases. With 6 bases removed from V and 1 base from J, the gap between germline ends came to 18 bases. The CDR3 length is 16 residues. The germline V gene encodes CDR1 LNHDA and CDR2 SQIVND (reference sequence).

This clonotype was observed at least ten times. V usage is TRBV28 and J usage is TRBJ2-7; 8 bases fit TRBD2. This CDR3 spans 17 amino acids. J lost 1 base, V lost 1 base, and 9 bases had no gene match. CDR1 is MDHEN, CDR2 SYDVKM, per germline. The CDR3: CASSLLASGPLSYEQYF. The CDR3 DNA sequence: TGTGCCAGCAGTTTATTGGCTAGCGGGCCTCTATCCTACGAGCAGTACTTC.

This clonotype was counted a single time. The rearrangement joins TRBV11-2 to TRBJ2-7, with D possibly TRBD2 on 7 matching bases. This CDR3 has 14 residues. Trimming took 2 bases from V and 3 from J, leaving 11 bases between them. Germline lookup yields CDR1 SGHAT and CDR2 FQNNGV. The DNA for the CDR3 is TGTGCCAGCAGCTTAACAGGGAGGGACTACGAGCAGTACTTC. Its translation: CASSLTGRDYEQYF.

This clonotype has at least ten counts. The V gene is TRBV11-2, the J gene TRBJ1-5; weak D call: TRBD1 (6 bases). The CDR3 contains 13 residues. Germline V lookup: CDR1 SGHAT, CDR2 FQNNGV. With 4 bases removed from V and 3 bases from J, the gap between germline ends came to 7 bases. CDR3 in DNA: TGTGCCAGCAGCTACAGGGACAATCAGCCCCAGCATTTT. Amino acids: CASSYRDNQPQHF.

With respect to this clonotype: A much larger clone lies a single base off, so this may be a read error. V and J are TRBV6-1 and TRBJ1-4; D is unclear. CDR3 length: 13 residues. Trimming removed 9 bases from V and 4 bases from J, with 12 bases in between. Germline V gene data show CDR1 as MNHNS and CDR2 as SASEGT. The CDR3 region has the DNA TGTGCCAGAAGTTCCGGGGTTAATGAAAAACTGTTTTTT. Translation gives CARSSGVNEKLFF.

This clonotype was detected ten times or more. V gene TRBV11-3 combines with J gene TRBJ2-6, with a possible D match to TRBD2 (6 bases). V was pared by 2 bases and J by 0 bases, with 17 bases between. The CDR3 is 19 amino acids. Germline values: CDR1 SGHNT, CDR2 YENEEA. The CDR3 DNA reads TGTGCCAGCAGCTTATCAGGCGGGGAGTCTCTCTCTGGGGCCAACGTCCTGACTTTC. This codes for CASSLSGGESLSGANVLTF. The complete variable domain, with remaining parts taken from reference TRBV11-3 and TRBJ2-6, reads EAGVVQSPRYKIIEKKQPVAFWCNPISGHNTLYWYLQNLGQGPELLIRYENEEAVDDSQLPKDRFSAERLKGVDSTLKIQPAELGDSAVYLCASSLSGGESLSGANVLTFGAGSRLTVL.

Of note for this clonotype: A much larger clone differs from this one at a single base, so this may be a read error. V gene TRBV5-5 combines with J gene TRBJ2-3; perhaps TRBD1 as D (6 bases). The V end lost 0 bases, the J end lost 5 bases, and 10 bases lay between the germline ends. The germline CDR1 and CDR2 sequences are SGHKS and YYEKEE (reference sequence). There are 14 residues in the CDR3. CDR3 nucleotides: TGTGCCAGCAGCTTGGGACAGGTAATAGATACGCAGTATTTT. Protein: CASSLGQVIDTQYF.